These 23 T cell receptor beta chains were all obtained from the same sample, sequenced in a study of response to subunit inactivated influenza vaccine. MiXCR, applied by TCRdb to the RT-PCR reads, yields one record per CDR3 protein. The table lists 450,000 to 600,000 distinct CDR3 sequences, 6.5% to 8% of them singletons. This specimen was PBMCs from blood, taken 23 to 25 months after vaccination. Receptors originate from a man aged 45 to 70 who received an inactivated influenza vaccine.

A few counts support this clonotype. This chain joins TRBV7-9 and TRBJ1-2; D is possibly TRBD1 (6 bases). V lost 5 bases to trimming and J lost 3 bases, with 13 bases between them. The CDR3 loop spans 14 amino acids. From germline, CDR1 is SEHNR and CDR2 FQNEAQ (reference sequence). The CDR3 here is CASSTTGRDYGYTF. CDR3 in DNA: TGTGCCAGCAGCACGACAGGTCGGGACTATGGCTACACCTTC. Filled out from reference TRBV7-9 and TRBJ1-2, the complete variable domain reads DTGVSQNPRHKITKRGQNVTFRCDPISEHNRLYWYRQTLGQGPEFLTYFQNEAQLEKSRLLSDRFSAERPKGSFSTLEIQRTEQGDSAMYLCASSTTGRDYGYTFGSGTRLTVV.

This clonotype was seen a single time. A much larger clone differs from this one at a single base, so this may be a read error. J is TRBJ2-5 and V is TRBV12-3 or TRBV12-4; D may correspond to TRBD1 or TRBD2 (5 bases each). CDR3 length: 16 amino acids. Trimming took off 4 bases at V and 5 bases at J, with 20 bases between the two ends. The CDR3 DNA follows: TGTGCCAGCAGTTCTACGTTGAGAGGGGCTGGGGAGACCCAGTACTTC. It encodes CASSSTLRGAGETQYF.

The chain is built from TRBV19 and TRBJ2-4; tentatively, D is TRBD2 (5 bases). The CDR3 runs 16 residues. Trimming removed 5 bases at V and 0 bases at J, with 14 bases between. Per germline, CDR1 LNHDA and CDR2 SQIVND (reference sequence). The CDR3 bases are TGTGCCAGTAGTGGCACCGGCGGGCTAGCCAAAAACATTCAGTACTTC. This gives the protein CASSGTGGLAKNIQYF.

This clonotype appeared a few times. The chain combines TRBV6-2 or TRBV6-3 with TRBJ1-3; no clear D. CDR3 length: 16 amino acids. CDR1 is MNHEY and CDR2 is SVGEGT in the germline V gene. V lost 7 bases to trimming and J lost 0 bases, with 16 bases between them. The chain's CDR3 is CASNPGLRRSGNTIYF. DNA for the CDR3: TGTGCCAGCAACCCCGGCTTAAGACGCTCTGGAAACACCATATATTTT.

There are a few counts of this clonotype. CDR3 DNA: TGTGCCAGCAGTACTCGGACAGGGGTGAGCAATCAGCCCCAGCATTTT. Translated, it gives CASSTRTGVSNQPQHF. The chain employs TRBV6-2 or TRBV6-3 and TRBJ1-5; 9 bases map to TRBD1. The germline CDR1 and CDR2 sequences are MNHEY and SVGEGT. With V trimmed by 5 bases and J by 1 base, 6 bases remained unmatched. The CDR3 length is 16 residues.

This clonotype was detected many times. J is TRBJ2-7 and V is TRBV7-8, with D tentatively TRBD1 (5 bases). From germline, CDR1 is SGHVS and CDR2 FQNEAQ. This CDR3 is 15 amino acids long. Trimming removed 4 bases at V and 5 bases at J, with 18 bases between. The CDR3: CASSSTEGAQDEQYF. DNA of the CDR3: TGTGCCAGCAGCTCTACCGAAGGGGCGCAGGACGAGCAGTACTTC.

This clonotype was observed a few times. Written as DNA, the CDR3 is TGCAGCGTAGGCAGGGTGGGACCGGACACTGAAGCTTTCTTT. It specifies CSVGRVGPDTEAFF. The chain employs TRBV29-1 and TRBJ1-1; D is perhaps TRBD1 (5 bases). Germline CDR1 SQVTM, CDR2 ANQGSEA. V was cut by 6 bases and J by 3 bases, with 17 bases left in between. This CDR3 has 14 amino acids.

This clonotype has ten or more counts. The V gene is TRBV6-1, the J gene TRBJ2-7; D assignment may be TRBD1 or TRBD2 (7 bases each). Trimming pared 5 bases from V and 6 bases from J, leaving 14 bases between. Germline values: CDR1 MNHNS, CDR2 SASEGT. The CDR3 is made up of 13 amino acids. The CDR3 loop reads CASSRQGGFEQYF. The CDR3 DNA reads as TGTGCCAGCAGTAGACAGGGAGGGTTCGAGCAGTACTTC.

This clonotype was picked up a small number of times. V is TRBV28 and J is TRBJ1-2; TRBD1 is a possible D gene (6 bases). Germline assignment: CDR1 MDHEN and CDR2 SYDVKM. V shed 10 bases and J shed 0 bases, with 15 bases lying between them. The CDR3 loop spans 14 amino acids. CDR3 coding DNA: TGTGCCACCCTACTGGACAGACCTAACTATGGCTACACCTTC. It specifies CATLLDRPNYGYTF.

This clonotype appeared many times. V is TRBV7-9 and J is TRBJ1-2; possibly TRBD1 for D (6 bases). V dropped 4 bases and J dropped 4 bases, with 16 bases sitting between them. The V gene's germline CDR1 is SEHNR and CDR2 FQNEAQ (reference sequence). The CDR3 sequence is 15 residues long. The CDR3 loop is CASSSGRGFGYGYTF. CDR3 in DNA: TGTGCCAGCAGCTCAGGAAGGGGGTTCGGCTATGGCTACACCTTC.

Only a few counts were recorded for this clonotype. The CDR3 reads CASSQTHTAQFF. In nucleotides, the CDR3 is TGTGCCAGCAGCCAGACCCATACGGCACAGTTCTTC. The chain couples TRBV12-3 or TRBV12-4 to TRBJ2-1; D not certain. The CDR3 runs 12 residues. Trimming shortened V by 6 bases and J by 13 bases, and 16 bases separated the two germline ends.

The rearrangement links TRBV6-1 to TRBJ2-5; D not resolved. CDR1 is MNHNS, CDR2 SASEGT, per germline. Trimming removed 3 bases from V and 7 bases from J, with 15 bases in between. The CDR3 spans 14 residues. The CDR3 reads CASSEDLFIVTQYF. The DNA of the CDR3 is TGTGCCAGCAGTGAGGACCTTTTCATAGTGACCCAGTACTTC.

This rearrangement joins TRBV20-1 to TRBJ1-5, with D perhaps matching TRBD1 (6 bases). The V end lost 6 bases, the J end lost 7 bases, and 13 bases lay between the germline ends. From germline, CDR1 is DFQATT and CDR2 SNEGSKA (reference sequence). The CDR3 runs 12 residues. The chain's CDR3 is CSAEQGTQPQHF. In DNA form, the CDR3 reads TGCAGTGCCGAACAGGGAACCCAGCCCCAGCATTTT.

V is TRBV20-1 and J is TRBJ1-6; 9 positions agree with TRBD1. This CDR3 is built from 15 residues. The J segment lost 7 bases and the V segment lost 2 bases, leaving 6 bases of the junction unmatched. CDR1 and CDR2 (germline): DFQATT, SNEGSKA (reference sequence). For the CDR3, the DNA is TGCAGTGCTAGACCGGGACAGGGTATGAATTCACCCCTCCACTTT. Its protein is CSARPGQGMNSPLHF.

This clonotype was counted many times. The rearrangement joins TRBV7-8 to TRBJ2-5; 8 bases match TRBD1. CDR3 length: 17 residues. Germline V gives CDR1 SGHVS, CDR2 FQNEAQ. V was clipped by 5 bases and J by 5 bases; unmatched bases: 16. The CDR3 reads CASSPTKRTGWGETQYF. In DNA form, the CDR3 reads TGTGCCAGCAGCCCGACGAAACGGACAGGGTGGGGGGAGACCCAGTACTTC.

This clonotype was counted at least ten times. V gene TRBV5-1 combines with J gene TRBJ1-2; perhaps TRBD1 as D (5 bases). The CDR3 runs to 13 residues. The V and J ends lost 4 bases and 5 bases respectively, with 12 bases between them. Germline-derived CDR1 and CDR2 are SGHRS and YFSETQ. CDR3 bases: TGCGCCAGCAGCCTGACAGATGCTTATGGCTACACCTTC. This encodes CASSLTDAYGYTF.

This clonotype has a handful of counts. The chain couples TRBV20-1 to TRBJ2-7; D not resolved. CDR1 and CDR2 from the germline V gene are DFQATT and SNEGSKA (reference sequence). V lost 7 bases and J 0 bases, leaving 10 bases between the germline ends. This CDR3 is 12 amino acids long. This CDR3 reads CSGATSSYEQYF. In nucleotides, the CDR3 is TGCAGTGGGGCAACAAGCTCCTACGAGCAGTACTTC.

In its sample, this clonotype was seen many times. The chain employs TRBV11-1 and TRBJ1-1; the match to TRBD1 covers 8 bases. This CDR3 has 14 amino acids. Germline V gene data show CDR1 as SGHAT and CDR2 as FQDESV (reference sequence). The junction had 5 bases not matched to a gene; V was cut back by 5 bases and J by 3 bases. The CDR3 sequence: CASSPRQGYTEAFF. In DNA, the CDR3 is TGTGCCAGCAGCCCTCGACAGGGGTACACTGAAGCTTTCTTT. Full variable domain (rest looked up from reference TRBV11-1 and TRBJ1-1): EAEVAQSPRYKITEKSQAVAFWCDPISGHATLYWYRQILGQGPELLVQFQDESVVDDSQLPKDRFSAERLKGVDSTLKIQPAELGDSAMYLCASSPRQGYTEAFFGQGTRLTVV.

This chain links TRBV20-1 with TRBJ2-2; TRBD1 might be the D (5 bases). Trimming cost V 4 bases and J 3 bases, with 12 bases left between them. CDR1 and CDR2 from the germline V gene are DFQATT and SNEGSKA (reference sequence). This CDR3 is 14 amino acids long. CDR3 residues: CSANPGWDTGELFF. The CDR3, as DNA: TGCAGTGCTAACCCAGGGTGGGACACCGGGGAGCTGTTTTTT.

In this sample, this clonotype turned up a few times. The rearrangement links TRBV2 to TRBJ1-6; D perhaps matches TRBD1 (6 bases). V lost 9 bases and J 6 bases, leaving 18 bases between the germline ends. CDR1 SNHLY and CDR2 FYNNEI come from the germline V gene. CDR3 length: 15 amino acids. CDR3: CARGGSGQFNSPLHF. The DNA of the CDR3 is TGTGCCAGGGGGGGCTCGGGGCAGTTTAATTCACCCCTCCACTTT.

The chain links TRBV4-3 to TRBJ2-1, with 9 bases lining up with TRBD2. Germline assignment: CDR1 LGHNA and CDR2 YSLEER. The CDR3 runs 16 residues. J gave up 3 bases and V 2 bases, and 5 bases lay outside the gene matches. In DNA form, the CDR3 reads TGCGCCAGCAGCCAATCCAGCGGGGGGATCTACAATGAGCAGTTCTTC. Protein: CASSQSSGGIYNEQFF.

The chain uses TRBV20-1 and TRBJ2-2; D is uncertain. This CDR3 has 17 amino acids. Germline CDR1 reads DFQATT; CDR2 reads SNEGSKA (reference sequence). Trimming took 0 bases from V and 0 from J, leaving 14 bases between them. The CDR3 nucleotides are TGCAGTGCTAGAGATTGGCGCAGCCTAGCGAACACCGGGGAGCTGTTTTTT. It codes for CSARDWRSLANTGELFF.

DNA of the CDR3: TGCAGCGCCGGGAGGCAGCAAGAGACCCAGTACTTC. Protein: CSAGRQQETQYF. The rearrangement links TRBV29-1 to TRBJ2-5; 7 bases are shared with TRBD2. Germline V lookup: CDR1 SQVTM, CDR2 ANQGSEA. V lost 7 bases, J lost 2 bases, and 4 bases stayed unmatched. The CDR3 consists of 12 residues.